The clone carrying this TCR beta chain was recorded a few times. The antigen is undetermined. The CDR3 totals 16 residues. V dropped 4 bases and J dropped 4; count of bases not matched to a gene: 10. Per the germline V gene, CDR1 is SGHRS and CDR2 is YFSETQ. This sample was included in a study of T cell responses to AZD1222 COVID-19 vaccine. Study-wide results and caveats: A rise in Spike-specific TCR breadth and depth followed two AZD1222 doses. Donors in the cohort were predominantly white British and more often female, and clonal diversity was possibly underestimated.

Profiling relied on immunoSEQ multiplex PCR, and the TCRdb table lists in-frame clones only, not all of them. The table records around 130,000 clones, about nine tenths of them present only once. Specimen: peripheral blood, collected on day 0 of AZD1222 vaccination. The sequence came from an adult in good health. This rearrangement joins TRBV5-1 to TRBJ2-2, with 7 bases aligning to TRBD1. The CDR3 nucleotides read TGCGCCAGCAGCGTACTCCCGGGACAGTCCACCGGGGAGCTGTTTTTT. The encoded protein is CASSVLPGQSTGELFF.